The clone carrying this T cell receptor (beta chain) has a handful of counts. What it recognizes is unknown. All patients reached thyroid surgery having received no treatment beforehand. CDR3 length: 15 residues. The germline V gene encodes CDR1 MNHNS and CDR2 SASEGT. The V and J ends lost 2 bases and 3 bases, in that order; junction bases with no gene match: 3. The data stem from a study of metastatic and nonmetastatic thyroid tumors. Study background: Repertoires of blood and of tissue (tumor or nodule) from malignant and benign thyroid patients were compared.

TCRdb reprocessed the PCR reads via MiXCR. Seen here are 35,000 to 55,000 clones, around 25% observed once, and the top ten hold approximately 3.5%. Study results and limitations: Significantly higher TCR beta diversity was reportedly seen in malignant thyroid tumors than benign nodules, in blood and tumor.

Sequencing was performed on blood. The chain is built from TRBV6-1 and TRBJ1-1, with 10 bases that match TRBD1. The sequence was obtained from a male donor with papillary thyroid cancer or a benign thyroid nodule (not recorded which). Some clones in this sample may be carry-over from other donors' samples. The DNA of the CDR3 is TGTGCCAGCAGTGAACAGACAGGGGGCTACACTGAAGCTTTCTTT. Its protein is CASSEQTGGYTEAFF.